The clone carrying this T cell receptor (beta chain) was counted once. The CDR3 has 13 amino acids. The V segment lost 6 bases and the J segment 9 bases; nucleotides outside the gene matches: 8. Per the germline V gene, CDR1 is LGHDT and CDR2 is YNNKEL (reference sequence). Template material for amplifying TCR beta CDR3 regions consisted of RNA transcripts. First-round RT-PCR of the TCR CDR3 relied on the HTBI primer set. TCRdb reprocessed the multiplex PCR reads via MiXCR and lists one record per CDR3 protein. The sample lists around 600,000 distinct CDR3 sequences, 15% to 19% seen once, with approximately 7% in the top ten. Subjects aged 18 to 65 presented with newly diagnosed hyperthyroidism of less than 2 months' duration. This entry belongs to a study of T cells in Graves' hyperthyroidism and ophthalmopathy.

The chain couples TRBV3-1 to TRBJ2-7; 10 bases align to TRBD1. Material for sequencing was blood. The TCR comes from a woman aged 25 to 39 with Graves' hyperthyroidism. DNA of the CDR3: TGTGCCAGCAGGACCGGGGACAGGGGCGCGCAGTACTTC. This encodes CASRTGDRGAQYF.